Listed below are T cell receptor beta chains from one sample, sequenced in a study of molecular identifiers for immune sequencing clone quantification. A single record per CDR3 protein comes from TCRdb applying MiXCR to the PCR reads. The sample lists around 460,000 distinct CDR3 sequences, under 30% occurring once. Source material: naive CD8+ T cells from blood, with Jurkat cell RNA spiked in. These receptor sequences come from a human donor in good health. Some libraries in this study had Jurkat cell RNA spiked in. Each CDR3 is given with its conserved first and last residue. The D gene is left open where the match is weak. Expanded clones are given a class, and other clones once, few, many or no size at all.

CASSYSLGSSNERFF,TGTGCCAGCAGTTACTCGCTCGGGAGTTCGAATGAGCGGTTCTTC,NA,TRBV6-5,TRBJ2-1,NA
CANALTPLRTEALF,TGTGCCAACGCATTGACACCGCTGAGAACTGAAGCTTTATTT,NA,TRBV6-4,TRBJ1-1,NA
CASSPLRGVENTEAFF,TGTGCCAGCAGCCCACTTCGTGGGGTCGAAAACACTGAAGCTTTCTTT,many,TRBV28,TRBJ1-1,NA
CAWWDKFTEAFF,TGTGCCTGGTGGGACAAATTCACTGAAGCTTTCTTT,few,TRBV30,TRBJ1-1,NA
CASSRDRVYEQYF,TGTGCCAGCAGCCGCGACAGGGTGTACGAGCAGTACTTC,few,TRBV7-9,TRBJ2-7,TRBD1
CASSLVLHEQFF,TGTGCCAGCAGTTTAGTCCTTCATGAGCAGTTCTTC,NA,TRBV12-3/TRBV12-4,TRBJ2-1,NA
CASSYVAGPPGETQYF,TGTGCCAGCAGTTACGTAGCGGGTCCGCCGGGGGAGACCCAGTACTTC,NA,TRBV6-2/TRBV6-3,TRBJ2-5,TRBD2
CASSKKGTLADNTGELFF,TGTGCCAGCAGCAAAAAGGGTACTCTAGCGGATAACACCGGGGAGCTGTTTTTT,few,TRBV21-1,TRBJ2-2,NA
CASSLADRSAYEQYF,TGTGCCAGCAGCTTGGCCGACAGGAGCGCCTACGAGCAGTACTTC,many,TRBV5-6,TRBJ2-7,NA
CASSFPLYNEQFF,TGTGCCAGCAGCTTCCCCCTTTACAATGAGCAGTTCTTC,NA,TRBV11-2,TRBJ2-1,NA
CASSLFQGAESYEQYF,TGTGCCAGCAGTTTATTCCAGGGGGCCGAATCCTACGAGCAGTACTTC,few,TRBV28,TRBJ2-7,TRBD1
CASTRGGYNEQFF,TGTGCCAGCACTCGTGGAGGGTACAATGAGCAGTTCTTC,NA,TRBV7-2,TRBJ2-1,NA
CASSKKGAENTIYF,TGTGCCAGCAGTAAGAAGGGGGCTGAAAACACCATATATTTT,once,TRBV7-9,TRBJ1-3,TRBD1
CSVEDGGNSRPYEQYF,TGCAGCGTTGAAGATGGGGGGAACAGCCGACCCTACGAGCAGTACTTC,many,TRBV29-1,TRBJ2-7,NA
CASSSLQGAAYEQYF,TGTGCCAGCAGCTCCCTCCAGGGGGCGGCTTACGAGCAGTACTTC,many,TRBV7-2,TRBJ2-7,TRBD1
CSVEARGRDWETQYF,TGCAGCGTTGAAGCCCGGGGCAGGGACTGGGAGACCCAGTACTTC,NA,TRBV29-1,TRBJ2-5,NA
CATTRRDSTYEQYF,TGTGCCACCACCAGACGGGACTCGACCTACGAGCAGTACTTC,NA,TRBV2,TRBJ2-7,NA
CSVPESYEQYF,TGCAGTGTCCCTGAATCCTACGAGCAGTACTTC,many,TRBV20-1,TRBJ2-7,NA
CASSIPGWKQYF,TGTGCCAGCAGTATACCAGGGTGGAAGCAGTACTTC,NA,TRBV28,TRBJ2-7,NA
CASSLGEHPNRPYEQYF,TGTGCCAGCAGTTTAGGGGAACATCCCAACCGACCTTACGAGCAGTACTTC,NA,TRBV12-3/TRBV12-4,TRBJ2-7,NA
CASSSGGGGNTEAFF,TGTGCCAGCAGCTCCGGGGGGGGTGGGAACACTGAAGCTTTCTTT,few,TRBV7-9,TRBJ1-1,NA
CASSYYGEAFF,TGTGCCAGCAGTTACTACGGAGAAGCTTTCTTT,NA,TRBV6-5,TRBJ1-1,NA
CASSLTGLQNTGELFF,TGTGCCAGCAGTTTGACGGGACTCCAGAACACCGGGGAGCTGTTTTTT,many,TRBV6-5,TRBJ2-2,NA
CASSVLQGASTDTQYF,TGTGCCAGCAGCGTGCTACAGGGGGCTAGCACAGATACGCAGTATTTT,once,TRBV9,TRBJ2-3,TRBD1
CASSSVEGADYEQYF,TGTGCCAGCAGCAGCGTGGAGGGGGCGGATTACGAGCAGTACTTC,many,TRBV5-4,TRBJ2-7,NA